The entry that follows covers one T cell receptor (beta chain) sequence. As yet, its antigen is unknown. V lost 0 bases and J lost 3, with 16 bases in between. CDR1 SGHRS and CDR2 YFSETQ come from the germline V gene. The CDR3 is 18 amino acids. Both 60 Vbeta primers and 13 Jbeta primers went into the PCR. Method: immunoSEQ multiplex PCR; TCRdb's copy keeps in-frame clones and lacks some. The sample lists 150,000 or so clones; roughly 80% were seen once. This entry is derived from a study of cytomegalovirus exposure and HLA in healthy donors. Points from the study as a whole: In an earlier analysis, about 87% or about 30%: the productive usage of most TCR beta V segments. Some segments of the V type, notably TRBV6-2 and TRBV6-3, were excluded as indistinguishable.

This chain joins TRBV5-1 and TRBJ2-6; D is uncertain. The receptor was isolated from a middle-aged man in good health and CMV-seropositive. The sample comprised PBMCs. DNA of the CDR3: TGCGCCAGCAGCTTGGCCACGACTCACATTAGTGGGGCCAACGTCCTGACTTTC. This codes for CASSLATTHISGANVLTF. Combining the CDR3 with reference TRBV5-1 and TRBJ2-6 gives the whole variable domain KAGVTQTPRYLIKTRGQQVTLSCSPISGHRSVSWYQQTPGQGLQFLFEYFSETQRNKGNFPGRFSGRQFSNSRSEMNVSTLELGDSALYLCASSLATTHISGANVLTFGAGSRLTVL.